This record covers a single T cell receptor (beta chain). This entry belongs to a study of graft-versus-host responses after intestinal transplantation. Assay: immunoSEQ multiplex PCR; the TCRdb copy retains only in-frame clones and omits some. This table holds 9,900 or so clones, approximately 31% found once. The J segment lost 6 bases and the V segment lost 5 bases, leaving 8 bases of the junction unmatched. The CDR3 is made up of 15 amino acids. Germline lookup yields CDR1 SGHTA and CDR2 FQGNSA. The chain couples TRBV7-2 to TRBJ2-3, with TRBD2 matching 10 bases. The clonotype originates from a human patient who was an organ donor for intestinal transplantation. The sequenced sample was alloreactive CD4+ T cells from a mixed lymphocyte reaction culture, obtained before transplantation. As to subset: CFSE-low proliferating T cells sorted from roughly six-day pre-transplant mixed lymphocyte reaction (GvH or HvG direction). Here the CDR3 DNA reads TGTGCCAGCAGCATGGGACTAGCGAGTAGGGATACGCAGTATTTT. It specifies CASSMGLASRDTQYF.